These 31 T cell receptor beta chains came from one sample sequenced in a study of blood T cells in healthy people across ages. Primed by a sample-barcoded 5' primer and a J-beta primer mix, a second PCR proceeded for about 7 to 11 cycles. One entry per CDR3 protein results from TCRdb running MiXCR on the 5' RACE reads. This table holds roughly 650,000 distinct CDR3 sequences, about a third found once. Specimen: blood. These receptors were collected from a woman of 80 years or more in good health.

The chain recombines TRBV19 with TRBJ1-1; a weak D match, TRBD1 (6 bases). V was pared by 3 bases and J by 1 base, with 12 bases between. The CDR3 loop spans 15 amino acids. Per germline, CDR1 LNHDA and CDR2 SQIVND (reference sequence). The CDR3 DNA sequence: TGTGCCAGTAGTATTCGGGGGCAGGGGAACACTGAAGCTTTCTTT. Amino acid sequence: CASSIRGQGNTEAFF.

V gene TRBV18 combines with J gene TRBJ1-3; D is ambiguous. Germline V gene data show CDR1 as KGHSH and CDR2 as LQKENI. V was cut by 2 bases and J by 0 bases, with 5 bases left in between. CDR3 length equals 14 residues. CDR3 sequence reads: CASSPVISGNTIYF. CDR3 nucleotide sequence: TGTGCCAGCTCACCAGTGATCTCTGGAAACACCATATATTTT.

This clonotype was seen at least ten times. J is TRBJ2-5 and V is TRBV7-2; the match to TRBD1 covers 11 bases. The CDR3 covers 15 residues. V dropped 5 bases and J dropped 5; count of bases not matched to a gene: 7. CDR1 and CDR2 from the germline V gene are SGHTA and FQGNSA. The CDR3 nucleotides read TGTGCCAGCAGCCAGGGACAGGGGGTGGGGGAGACCCAGTACTTC. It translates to CASSQGQGVGETQYF.

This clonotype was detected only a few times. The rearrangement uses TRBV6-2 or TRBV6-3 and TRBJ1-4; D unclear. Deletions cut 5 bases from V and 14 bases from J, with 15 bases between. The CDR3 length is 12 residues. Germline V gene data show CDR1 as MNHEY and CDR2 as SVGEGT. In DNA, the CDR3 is TGTGCCAGCAGTCCTACCTTCGCCACGCTGTTTTTT. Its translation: CASSPTFATLFF.

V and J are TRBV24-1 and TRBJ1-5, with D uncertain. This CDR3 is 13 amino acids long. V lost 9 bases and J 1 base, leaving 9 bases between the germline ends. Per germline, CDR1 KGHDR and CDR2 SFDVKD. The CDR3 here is CATSDGSNQPQHF. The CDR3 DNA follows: TGTGCCACCTCAGACGGGAGCAATCAGCCCCAGCATTTT.

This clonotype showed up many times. CDR3 protein: CSARGIGGAGPEAFF. The CDR3 region has the DNA TGCAGTGCTAGAGGTATAGGAGGGGCGGGCCCTGAAGCTTTCTTT. The V gene is TRBV20-1, the J gene TRBJ1-1, with D tentatively TRBD1 (5 bases). The germline CDR1 and CDR2 sequences are DFQATT and SNEGSKA (reference sequence). The CDR3 covers 15 residues. Between the trimmed V and J ends, which lost 1 base and 6 bases, there was a span of 18 bases.

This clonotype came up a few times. CDR3 DNA: TGTGCCAGCAGCTTAGTAGCGGATCCCTACGAGCAGTACTTC. It codes for CASSLVADPYEQYF. The V and J genes are TRBV13 and TRBJ2-7; tentative D call: TRBD2 (6 bases). Germline CDR1 is PRHDT and CDR2 is FYEKMQ (reference sequence). The V end was cut by 1 base, the J end by 2 bases, with 9 bases between. The CDR3 consists of 14 residues.

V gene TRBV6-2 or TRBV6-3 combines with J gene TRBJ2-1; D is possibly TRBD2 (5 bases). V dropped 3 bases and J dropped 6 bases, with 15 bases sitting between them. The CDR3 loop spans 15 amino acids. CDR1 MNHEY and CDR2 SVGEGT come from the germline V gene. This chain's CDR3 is CASSYGVERSNEQFF. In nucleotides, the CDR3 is TGTGCCAGCAGTTATGGGGTGGAGCGGTCCAATGAGCAGTTCTTC.

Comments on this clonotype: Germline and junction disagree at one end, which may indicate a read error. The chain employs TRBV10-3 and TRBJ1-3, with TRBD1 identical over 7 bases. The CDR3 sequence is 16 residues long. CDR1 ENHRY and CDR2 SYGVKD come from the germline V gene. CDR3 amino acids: CAVSDNRDSSGNTIYF. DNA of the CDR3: TGTGCCGTCAGTGATAATAGGGACAGCTCTGGAAACACCATATATTTT.

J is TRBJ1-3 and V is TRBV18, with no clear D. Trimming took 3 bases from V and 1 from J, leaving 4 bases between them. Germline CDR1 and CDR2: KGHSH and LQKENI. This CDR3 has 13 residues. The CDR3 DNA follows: TGTGCCAGCTCACCGAGGTCTGGAAACACCATATATTTT. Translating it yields CASSPRSGNTIYF.

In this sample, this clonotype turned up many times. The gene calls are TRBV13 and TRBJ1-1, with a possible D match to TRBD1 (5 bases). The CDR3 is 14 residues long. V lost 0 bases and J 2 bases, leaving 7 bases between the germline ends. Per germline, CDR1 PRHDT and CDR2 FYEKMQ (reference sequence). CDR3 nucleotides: TGTGCCAGCAGCTTAGGGGGGCCCAACACTGAAGCTTTCTTT. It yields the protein CASSLGGPNTEAFF.

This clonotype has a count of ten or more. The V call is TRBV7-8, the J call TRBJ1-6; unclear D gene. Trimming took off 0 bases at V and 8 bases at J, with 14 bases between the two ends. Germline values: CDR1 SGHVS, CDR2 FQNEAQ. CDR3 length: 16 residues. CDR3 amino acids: CASSLANLQSHSPLHF. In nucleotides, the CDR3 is TGTGCCAGCAGCTTAGCGAATTTACAGAGTCATTCACCCCTCCACTTT.

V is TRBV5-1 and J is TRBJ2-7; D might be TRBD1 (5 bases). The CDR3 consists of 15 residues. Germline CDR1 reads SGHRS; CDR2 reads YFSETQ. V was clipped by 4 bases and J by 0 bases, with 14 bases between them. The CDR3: CASSMGSDSSYEQYF. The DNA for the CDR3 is TGCGCCAGCAGCATGGGATCTGACAGCTCCTACGAGCAGTACTTC.

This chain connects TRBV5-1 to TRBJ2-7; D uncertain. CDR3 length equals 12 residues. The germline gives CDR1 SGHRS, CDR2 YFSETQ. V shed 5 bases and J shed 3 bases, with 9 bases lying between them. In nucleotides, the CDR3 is TGCGCCAGCAGGCAAGACTTCTACGAGCAGTACTTC. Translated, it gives CASRQDFYEQYF.

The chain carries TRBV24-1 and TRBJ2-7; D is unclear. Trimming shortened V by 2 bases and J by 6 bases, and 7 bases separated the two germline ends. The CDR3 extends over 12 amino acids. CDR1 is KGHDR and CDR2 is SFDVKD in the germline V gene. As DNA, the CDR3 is TGTGCCACCAGTGATTCCACGGGCGAGCAGTACTTC. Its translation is CATSDSTGEQYF.

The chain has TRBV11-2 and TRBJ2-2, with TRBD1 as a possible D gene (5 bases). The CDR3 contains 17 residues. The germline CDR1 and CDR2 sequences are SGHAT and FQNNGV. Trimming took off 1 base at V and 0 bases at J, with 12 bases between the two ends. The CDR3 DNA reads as TGTGCCAGCAGCTTAGGGCGACAGATAACGAACACCGGGGAGCTGTTTTTT. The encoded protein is CASSLGRQITNTGELFF. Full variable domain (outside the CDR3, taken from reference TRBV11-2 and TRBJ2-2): EAGVAQSPRYKIIEKRQSVAFWCNPISGHATLYWYQQILGQGPKLLIQFQNNGVVDDSQLPKDRFSAERLKGVDSTLKIQPAKLEDSAVYLCASSLGRQITNTGELFFGEGSRLTVL.

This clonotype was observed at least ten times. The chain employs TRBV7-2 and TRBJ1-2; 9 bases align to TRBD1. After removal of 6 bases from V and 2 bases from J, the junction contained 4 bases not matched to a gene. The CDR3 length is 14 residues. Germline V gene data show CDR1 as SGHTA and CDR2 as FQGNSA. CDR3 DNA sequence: TGTGCCAGCAGATTGACAGGGGGGAACTATGGCTACACCTTC. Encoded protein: CASRLTGGNYGYTF.

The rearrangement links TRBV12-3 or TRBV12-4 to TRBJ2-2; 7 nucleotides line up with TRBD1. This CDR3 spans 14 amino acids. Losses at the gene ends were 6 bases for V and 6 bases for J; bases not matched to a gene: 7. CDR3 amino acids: CASSLLGTAGELFF. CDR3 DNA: TGTGCCAGCAGCCTCCTAGGGACAGCCGGGGAGCTGTTTTTT.

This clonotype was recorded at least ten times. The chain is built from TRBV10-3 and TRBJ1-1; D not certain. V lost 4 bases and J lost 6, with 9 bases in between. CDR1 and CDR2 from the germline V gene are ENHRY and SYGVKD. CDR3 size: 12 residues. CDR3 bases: TGTGCCATCAGTGGAAGGGAAGCTGAAGCTTTCTTT. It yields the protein CAISGREAEAFF.

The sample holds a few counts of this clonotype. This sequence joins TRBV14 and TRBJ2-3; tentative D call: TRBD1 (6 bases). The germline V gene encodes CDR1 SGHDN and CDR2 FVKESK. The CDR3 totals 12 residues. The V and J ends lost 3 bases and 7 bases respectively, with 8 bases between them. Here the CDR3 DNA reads TGTGCCAGCAGCCAGTGGGGGCATACGCAGTATTTT. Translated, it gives CASSQWGHTQYF.

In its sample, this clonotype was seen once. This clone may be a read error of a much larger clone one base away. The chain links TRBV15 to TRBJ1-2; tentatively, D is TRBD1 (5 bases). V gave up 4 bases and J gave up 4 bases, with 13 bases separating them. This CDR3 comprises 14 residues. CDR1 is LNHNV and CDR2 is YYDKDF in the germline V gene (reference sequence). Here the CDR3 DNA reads TGTGCCACCAGCACCGGACGGGGGGGCTATGGCTACACCTTC. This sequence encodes CATSTGRGGYGYTF. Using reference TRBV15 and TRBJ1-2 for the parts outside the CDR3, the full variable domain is DAMVIQNPRYQVTQFGKPVTLSCSQTLNHNVMYWYQQKSSQAPKLLFHYYDKDFNNEADTPDNFQSRRPNTSFCFLDIRSPGLGDTAMYLCATSTGRGGYGYTFGSGTRLTVV.

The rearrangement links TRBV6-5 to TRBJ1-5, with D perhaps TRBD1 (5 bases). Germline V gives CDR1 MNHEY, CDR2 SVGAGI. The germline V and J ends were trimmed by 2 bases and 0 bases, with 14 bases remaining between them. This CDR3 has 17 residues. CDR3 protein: CASSYGGAEFSNQPQHF. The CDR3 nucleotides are TGTGCCAGCAGTTACGGCGGGGCCGAGTTTAGCAATCAGCCCCAGCATTTT.

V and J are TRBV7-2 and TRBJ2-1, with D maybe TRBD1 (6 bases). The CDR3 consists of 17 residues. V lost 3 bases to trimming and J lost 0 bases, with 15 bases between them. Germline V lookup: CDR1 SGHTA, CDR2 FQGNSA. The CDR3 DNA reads TGTGCCAGCAGCTTCAAACCGGGACAACGCTCCTACAATGAGCAGTTCTTC. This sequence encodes CASSFKPGQRSYNEQFF.

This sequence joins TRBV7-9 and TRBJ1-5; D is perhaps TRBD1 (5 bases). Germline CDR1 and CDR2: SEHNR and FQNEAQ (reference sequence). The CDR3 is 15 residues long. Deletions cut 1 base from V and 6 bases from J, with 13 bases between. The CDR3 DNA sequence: TGTGCCAGCAGCTTAGGACAAGGGGACGGTCAGCCCCAGCATTTT. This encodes CASSLGQGDGQPQHF. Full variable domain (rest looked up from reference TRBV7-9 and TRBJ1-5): DTGVSQNPRHKITKRGQNVTFRCDPISEHNRLYWYRQTLGQGPEFLTYFQNEAQLEKSRLLSDRFSAERPKGSFSTLEIQRTEQGDSAMYLCASSLGQGDGQPQHFGDGTRLSIL.

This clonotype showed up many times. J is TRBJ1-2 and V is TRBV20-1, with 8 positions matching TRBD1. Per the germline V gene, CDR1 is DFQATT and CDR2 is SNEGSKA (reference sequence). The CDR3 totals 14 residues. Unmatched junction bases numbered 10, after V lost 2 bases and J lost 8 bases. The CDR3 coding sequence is TGCAGTGCTAGACCCACCGGGACAGGCTTAGGCTACACCTTC. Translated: CSARPTGTGLGYTF.

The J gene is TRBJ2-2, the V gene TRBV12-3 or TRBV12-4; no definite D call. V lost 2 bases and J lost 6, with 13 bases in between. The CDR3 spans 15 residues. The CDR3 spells CASSLFSLSAGELFF. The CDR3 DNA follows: TGTGCCAGCAGTTTATTTTCCCTTTCGGCCGGGGAGCTGTTTTTT.

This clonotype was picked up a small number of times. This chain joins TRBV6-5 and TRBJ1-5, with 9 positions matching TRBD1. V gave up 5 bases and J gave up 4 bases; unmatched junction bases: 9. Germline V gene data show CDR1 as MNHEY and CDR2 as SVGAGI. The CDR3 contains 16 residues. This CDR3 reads CASSLYRGQGNQPQHF. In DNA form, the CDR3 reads TGTGCCAGCAGTCTCTACAGGGGGCAAGGGAATCAGCCCCAGCATTTT.

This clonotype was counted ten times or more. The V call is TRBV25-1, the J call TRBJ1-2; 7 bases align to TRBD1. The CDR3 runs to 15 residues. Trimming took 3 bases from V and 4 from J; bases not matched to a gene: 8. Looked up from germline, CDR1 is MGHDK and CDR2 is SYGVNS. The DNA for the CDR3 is TGTGCCAGCAGTGATTTCACAGGGGACGGCTATGGCTACACCTTC. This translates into CASSDFTGDGYGYTF.

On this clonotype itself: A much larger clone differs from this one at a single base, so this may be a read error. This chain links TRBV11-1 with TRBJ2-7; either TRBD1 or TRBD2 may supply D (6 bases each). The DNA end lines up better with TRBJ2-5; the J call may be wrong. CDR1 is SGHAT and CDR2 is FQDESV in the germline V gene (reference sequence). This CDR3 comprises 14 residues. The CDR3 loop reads CARSSQGLEETQYF. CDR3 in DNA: TGTGCCCGCAGCTCACAGGGACTTGAAGAGACCCAGTACTTC.

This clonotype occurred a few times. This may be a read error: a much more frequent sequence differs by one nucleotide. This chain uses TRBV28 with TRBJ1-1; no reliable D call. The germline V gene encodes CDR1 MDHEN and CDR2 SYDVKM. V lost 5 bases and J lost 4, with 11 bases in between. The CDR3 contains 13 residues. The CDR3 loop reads CASSTGRSTEAFF. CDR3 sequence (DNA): TGTGCCAGCAGTACGGGTCGTAGCACTGAAGCTTTCTTT.

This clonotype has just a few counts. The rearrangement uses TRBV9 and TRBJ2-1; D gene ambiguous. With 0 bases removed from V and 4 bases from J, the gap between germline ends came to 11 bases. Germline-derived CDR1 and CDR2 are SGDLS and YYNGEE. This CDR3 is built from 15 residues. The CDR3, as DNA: TGTGCCAGCAGCGTAGAGGAATTGGGATACAATGAGCAGTTCTTC. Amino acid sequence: CASSVEELGYNEQFF.